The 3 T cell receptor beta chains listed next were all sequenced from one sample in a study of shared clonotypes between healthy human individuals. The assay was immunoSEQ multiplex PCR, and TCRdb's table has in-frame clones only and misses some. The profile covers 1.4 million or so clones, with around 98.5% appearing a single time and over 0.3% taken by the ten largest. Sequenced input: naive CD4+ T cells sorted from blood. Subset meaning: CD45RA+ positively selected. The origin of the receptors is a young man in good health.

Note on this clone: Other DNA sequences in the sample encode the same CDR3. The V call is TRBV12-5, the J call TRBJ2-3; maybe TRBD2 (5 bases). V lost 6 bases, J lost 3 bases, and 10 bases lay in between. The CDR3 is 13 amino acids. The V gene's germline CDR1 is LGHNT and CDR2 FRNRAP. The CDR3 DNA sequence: TGTGCTAGTGGCCGAAGCGGAACAGATACGCAGTATTTT. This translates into CASGRSGTDTQYF.

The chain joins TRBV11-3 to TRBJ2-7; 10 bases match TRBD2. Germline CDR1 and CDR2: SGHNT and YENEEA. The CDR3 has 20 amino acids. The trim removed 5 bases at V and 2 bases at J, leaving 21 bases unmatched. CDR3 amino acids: CASSRDHMGASGSPPYEQYF. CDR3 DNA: TGTGCCAGCAGCCGTGATCATATGGGGGCTAGCGGGAGCCCTCCCTACGAGCAGTACTTC.

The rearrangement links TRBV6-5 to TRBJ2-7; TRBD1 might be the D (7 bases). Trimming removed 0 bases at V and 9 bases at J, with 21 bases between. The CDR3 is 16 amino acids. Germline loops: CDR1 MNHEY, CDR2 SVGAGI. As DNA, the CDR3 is TGTGCCAGCAGTTACTCGGCGGGACAGCGACCTACGTGGCAGTACTTC. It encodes CASSYSAGQRPTWQYF.